Sequencing of this T cell receptor beta chain was carried out in a study of T-cell memory formation after mild COVID-19. Study-level background: Clusters were largely donor specific. Study-level findings and limits: Second-wave clones with a day 37 peak had unconfirmed SARS-CoV-2 specificity. Several responding clones turned up in pre-infection memory, indicating that cross-reactive memory may have taken part.

TCRdb reprocessed the 5' RACE reads via MiXCR and lists one record per CDR3 protein. The data hold around 390,000 distinct CDR3 sequences, with roughly 15% observed a single time. Concerning this clonotype: Its antigen is undetermined.

The specimen sequenced was PBMCs or a T cell subset sorted from them (not recorded which). This sequence originates from a young man who had mild COVID-19 (a few samples of this study predate the infection). Cell type and time point are not known.

For the CDR3, the DNA is TGTGCCAGCAGCTGGGGAACAGGGTACTACGAGCAGTACTTC. Protein product: CASSWGTGYYEQYF. J is TRBJ2-7 and V is TRBV5-6, with D possibly TRBD1 on 6 matching bases. Trimming pared 3 bases from V and 3 bases from J, leaving 13 bases between. Germline V gene data show CDR1 as SGHDT and CDR2 as YYEEEE. There are 14 residues in the CDR3.